This T cell receptor beta chain was found in a study of CD8 T cells in ankylosing spondylitis. Each TCR beta library was made by quantitative 5'-RACE that incorporated molecular barcodes. TCRdb independently ran MiXCR on the 5' RACE reads; one entry per CDR3 protein. The sample holds approximately 25,000 distinct CDR3 sequences, around 16% seen once. Findings of the study overall: In peripheral blood, disease-linked CD8+ clones occurred at relatively low frequencies.

Trimming cost V 0 bases and J 5 bases; bases outside gene matches: 9. From germline, CDR1 is LGHNA and CDR2 YNFKEQ. The CDR3 is made up of 16 amino acids. This clonotype was detected a few times. Its target is unknown. J is TRBJ2-5 and V is TRBV4-2, with TRBD2 matching 7 bases. The sequence came from a male donor with ankylosing spondylitis or in good health (not recorded which). Sequencing was carried out using blood. The CDR3 reads CASSQDRAGVEETQYF. CDR3 bases: TGTGCCAGCAGCCAAGATCGGGCGGGAGTGGAGGAGACCCAGTACTTC.